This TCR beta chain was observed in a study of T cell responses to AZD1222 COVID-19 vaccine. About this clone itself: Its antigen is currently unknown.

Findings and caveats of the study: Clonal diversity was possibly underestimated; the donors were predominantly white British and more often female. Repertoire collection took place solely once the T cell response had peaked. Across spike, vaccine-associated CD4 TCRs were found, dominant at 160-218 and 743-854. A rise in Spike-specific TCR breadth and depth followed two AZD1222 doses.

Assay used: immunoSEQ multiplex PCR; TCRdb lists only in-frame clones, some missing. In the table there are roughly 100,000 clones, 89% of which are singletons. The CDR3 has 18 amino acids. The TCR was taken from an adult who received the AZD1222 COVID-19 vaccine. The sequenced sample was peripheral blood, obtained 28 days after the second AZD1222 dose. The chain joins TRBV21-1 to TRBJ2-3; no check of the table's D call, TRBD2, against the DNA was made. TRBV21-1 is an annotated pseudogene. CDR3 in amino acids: CASSSRGGLAQGADTQYF. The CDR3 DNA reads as TGTGCCAGCAGCTCCCGGGGGGGGCTAGCGCAAGGGGCAGATACGCAGTATTTT.